A selection of T cell receptor beta chains follows, all from one sample in a study of blood T cell repertoires in COVID-19. Measured with immunoSEQ multiplex PCR; TCRdb has only the in-frame clones, and not every one. The sample records about 200,000 clones, about four fifths being singletons. Sequenced material: peripheral blood. These receptors were obtained from a woman in her fifties or sixties with active or convalescent COVID-19. CDR3s include the opening cysteine and the closing phenylalanine or tryptophan. Clone size is not always given. Where it is, it says once, few, many or a class for expanded clones.

J: TRBJ2-4; size: few; V: TRBV6-5; CDR3: CASSPTSGAKNIQYF
J: TRBJ1-5; size: few; V: TRBV19; CDR3: CASSPWDSQPQHF
J: TRBJ2-7; size: NA; V: TRBV11-2; CDR3: CASSLGLADSYEQYF
J: TRBJ1-2; size: NA; V: TRBV28; CDR3: CASSLLYGYTF
J: TRBJ2-4; size: NA; V: TRBV2; CDR3: CASSQTGAGKNIQYF
J: TRBJ1-1; size: once; V: TRBV29-1; CDR3: CSVTGAGGTEAFF
J: TRBJ2-1; size: few; V: TRBV7-9; CDR3: CASSLLGGGAYNEQFF
J: TRBJ2-4; size: NA; V: TRBV2; CDR3: CASSEIFLAKNIQYF
J: TRBJ1-1; size: NA; V: TRBV12-5; CDR3: CASAGAPKSKAFF
J: TRBJ2-3; size: NA; V: TRBV6-5; CDR3: CATARGGQLTDTQYF
J: TRBJ1-2; size: NA; V: TRBV24-1; CDR3: CATSSNIDRALAGYTF